One and the same sample provided the 10 T cell receptor beta chains below, sequenced in a study of metastatic and nonmetastatic thyroid tumors. Patients had received no treatment of any kind before thyroid surgery. TCRdb re-clonotyped the PCR reads via MiXCR. The sample has under 95,000 clones; around 7.8% are singletons. The sample comprised blood. The receptors were gathered from a female donor with papillary thyroid cancer or a benign thyroid nodule (not recorded which). Some clones in this sample may be carry-over from other donors' samples.

This clone was counted many times. The chain carries TRBV20-1 and TRBJ2-5, with 11 bases aligning to TRBD2. V lost 0 bases, J lost 5 bases, and 11 bases stayed unmatched. The CDR3 consists of 17 residues. CDR1 DFQATT and CDR2 SNEGSKA come from the germline V gene (reference sequence). CDR3 nucleotides: TGCAGTGCTAGAGATCTGGGTAGCGGGGGGGCCCCGGAGACCCAGTACTTC. The encoded protein is CSARDLGSGGAPETQYF.

There are many counts of this clone. The chain combines TRBV25-1 with TRBJ2-2; TRBD1 is a possible D gene (7 bases). The V end lost 4 bases, the J end lost 4 bases, and 13 bases lay between the germline ends. There are 15 residues in the CDR3. From germline, CDR1 is MGHDK and CDR2 SYGVNS. The CDR3 here is CASSARQGGTGELFF. CDR3 DNA: TGTGCCAGCAGTGCACGACAGGGAGGCACCGGGGAGCTGTTTTTT.

This clone was seen only a few times. The chain uses TRBV19 and TRBJ1-1; no reliable D call. There are 10 residues in the CDR3. V gave up 4 bases and J gave up 7 bases, with 4 bases separating them. Germline CDR1 reads LNHDA; CDR2 reads SQIVND (reference sequence). The CDR3 bases are TGTGCCAGTAGTAAGGATGAAGCTTTCTTT. It yields the protein CASSKDEAFF.

The V and J genes are TRBV30 and TRBJ1-6; D is possibly TRBD1 (5 bases). The V and J ends lost 2 bases and 7 bases respectively, with 12 bases between them. The CDR3 spans 14 residues. Germline V gene sequence: CDR1 GTSNPN, CDR2 SVGIG (reference sequence). CDR3 region: CAWSMWDGNSPLHF. The CDR3 DNA follows: TGTGCCTGGAGTATGTGGGACGGGAATTCACCCCTCCACTTT. The complete variable domain, with remaining parts taken from reference TRBV30 and TRBJ1-6, reads SQTIHQWPATLVQPVGSPLSLECTVEGTSNPNLYWYRQAAGRGLQLLFYSVGIGQISSEVPQNLSASRPQDRQFILSSKKLLLSDSGFYLCAWSMWDGNSPLHFGNGTRLTVT.

This clone was seen repeatedly, ten times or more. V and J are TRBV6-1 and TRBJ1-5; D unresolved. This CDR3 has 14 amino acids. V lost 0 bases and J 2 bases, leaving 5 bases between the germline ends. Germline CDR1 is MNHNS and CDR2 is SASEGT. The CDR3 is CASSEAMGNQPQHF. For the CDR3, the DNA is TGTGCCAGCAGTGAAGCGATGGGCAATCAGCCCCAGCATTTT.

This clone was counted many times. V gene TRBV12-5 combines with J gene TRBJ1-1, with D maybe TRBD1 (5 bases). This CDR3 is 13 amino acids long. Trimming removed 6 bases from V and 4 bases from J, with 12 bases in between. In germline, CDR1 is LGHNT, CDR2 FRNRAP. CDR3 in DNA: TGTGCTAGTGGCCAAGGGGCGCGCACTGAAGCTTTCTTT. It encodes CASGQGARTEAFF.

The chain uses TRBV19 and TRBJ2-5; D is uncertain. V was cut by 0 bases and J by 4 bases, with 12 bases left in between. CDR1 LNHDA and CDR2 SQIVND come from the germline V gene (reference sequence). CDR3 size: 15 residues. CDR3 sequence (DNA): TGTGCCAGTAGTATAGATCCCTGGAAGGGAGAGACCCAGTACTTC. This translates into CASSIDPWKGETQYF.

This clone has a handful of counts. This chain connects TRBV28 to TRBJ2-1; 13 nucleotides agree with TRBD2. Trimming took 3 bases from V and 5 from J; bases not matched to a gene: 4. The CDR3 has 16 amino acids. Germline CDR1 reads MDHEN; CDR2 reads SYDVKM. This CDR3 is CASSLPGLAGNNEQFF. CDR3 coding DNA: TGTGCCAGCAGTTTGCCGGGACTAGCGGGAAACAATGAGCAGTTCTTC.

This clone was recorded many times. The V gene is TRBV5-1, the J gene TRBJ2-5, with 7 nucleotides matching TRBD1. The CDR3 loop spans 15 amino acids. V was pared by 3 bases and J by 1 base, with 6 bases of the junction left unmatched. CDR1 SGHRS and CDR2 YFSETQ come from the germline V gene. The CDR3 loop reads CASSSFTGAQETQYF. As DNA, the CDR3 is TGCGCCAGCAGCTCCTTTACAGGGGCCCAAGAGACCCAGTACTTC.

This clone was counted at least ten times. This chain uses TRBV28 with TRBJ1-5; 8 nucleotides agree with TRBD1. The V and J ends lost 5 bases and 0 bases, in that order; junction bases with no gene match: 3. Per germline, CDR1 MDHEN and CDR2 SYDVKM. The CDR3 loop spans 15 amino acids. CDR3 DNA: TGTGCCAGCAGTGGCGACAGGGGTAGCAATCAGCCCCAGCATTTT. Amino acid sequence: CASSGDRGSNQPQHF.